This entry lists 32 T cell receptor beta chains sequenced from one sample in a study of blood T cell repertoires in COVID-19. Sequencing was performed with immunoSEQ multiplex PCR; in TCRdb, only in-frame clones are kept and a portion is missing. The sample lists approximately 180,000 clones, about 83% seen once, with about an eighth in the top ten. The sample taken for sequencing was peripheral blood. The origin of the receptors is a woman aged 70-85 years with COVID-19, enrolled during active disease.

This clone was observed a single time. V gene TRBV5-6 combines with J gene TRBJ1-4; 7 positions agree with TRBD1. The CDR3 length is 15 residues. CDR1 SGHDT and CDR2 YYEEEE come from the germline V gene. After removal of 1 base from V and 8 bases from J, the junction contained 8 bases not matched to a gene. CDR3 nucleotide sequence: TGTGCCAGCAGCTTGTATGACAGGGAAGAAGAAAAACTGTTTTTT. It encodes CASSLYDREEEKLFF.

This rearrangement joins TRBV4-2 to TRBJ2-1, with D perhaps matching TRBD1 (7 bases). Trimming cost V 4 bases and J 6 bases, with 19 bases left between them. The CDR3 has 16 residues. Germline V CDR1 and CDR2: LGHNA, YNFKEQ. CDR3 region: CASSLGGPGGGNEQFF. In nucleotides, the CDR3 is TGTGCCAGCAGCCTAGGAGGGCCAGGGGGAGGCAATGAGCAGTTCTTC.

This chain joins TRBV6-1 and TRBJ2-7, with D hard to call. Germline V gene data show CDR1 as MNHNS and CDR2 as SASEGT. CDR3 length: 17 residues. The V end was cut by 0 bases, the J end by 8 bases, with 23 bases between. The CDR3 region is CASSEAQDVGPMVKQYF. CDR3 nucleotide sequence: TGTGCCAGCAGTGAAGCGCAAGATGTTGGGCCTATGGTTAAGCAGTACTTC.

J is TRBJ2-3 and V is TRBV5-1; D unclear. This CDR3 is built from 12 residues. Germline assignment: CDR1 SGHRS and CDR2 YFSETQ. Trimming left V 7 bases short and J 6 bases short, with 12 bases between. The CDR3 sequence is CASATTLDTQYF. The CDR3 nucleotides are TGCGCCAGCGCTACGACTTTGGATACGCAGTATTTT.

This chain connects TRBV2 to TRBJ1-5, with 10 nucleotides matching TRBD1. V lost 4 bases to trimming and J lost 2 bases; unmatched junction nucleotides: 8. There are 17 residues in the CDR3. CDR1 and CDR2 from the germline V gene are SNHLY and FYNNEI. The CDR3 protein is CASSALGTGEGNQPQHF. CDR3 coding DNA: TGTGCCAGCAGTGCTTTAGGGACAGGGGAGGGCAATCAGCCCCAGCATTTT.

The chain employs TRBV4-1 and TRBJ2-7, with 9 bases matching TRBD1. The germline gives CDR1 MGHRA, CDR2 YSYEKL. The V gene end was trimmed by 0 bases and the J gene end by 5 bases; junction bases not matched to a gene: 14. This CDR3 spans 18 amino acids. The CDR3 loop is CASSQDTNDRGVKNEQYF. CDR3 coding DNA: TGCGCCAGCAGCCAAGACACAAATGACAGGGGGGTGAAAAACGAGCAGTACTTC.

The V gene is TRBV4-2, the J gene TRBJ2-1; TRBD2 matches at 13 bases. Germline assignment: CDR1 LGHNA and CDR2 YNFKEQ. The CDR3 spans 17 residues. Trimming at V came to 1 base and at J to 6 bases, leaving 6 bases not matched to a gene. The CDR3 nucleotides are TGTGCCAGCAGCCAAGCCGGACTAGCGGGAGCGGGCAATGAGCAGTTCTTC. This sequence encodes CASSQAGLAGAGNEQFF.

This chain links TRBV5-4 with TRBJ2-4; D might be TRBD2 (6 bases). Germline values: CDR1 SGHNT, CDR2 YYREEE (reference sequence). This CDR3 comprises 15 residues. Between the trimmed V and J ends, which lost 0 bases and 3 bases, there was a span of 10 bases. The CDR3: CASSLVGSDKNIQYF. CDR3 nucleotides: TGTGCCAGCAGCTTGGTCGGGAGTGACAAAAACATTCAGTACTTC.

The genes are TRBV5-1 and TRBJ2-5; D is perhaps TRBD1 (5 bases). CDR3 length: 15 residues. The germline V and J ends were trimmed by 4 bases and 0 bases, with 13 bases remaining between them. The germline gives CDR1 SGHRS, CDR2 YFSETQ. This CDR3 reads CASSPPQGYQETQYF. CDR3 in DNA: TGCGCCAGCAGCCCACCTCAGGGTTACCAAGAGACCCAGTACTTC. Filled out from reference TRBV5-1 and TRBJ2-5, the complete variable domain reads KAGVTQTPRYLIKTRGQQVTLSCSPISGHRSVSWYQQTPGQGLQFLFEYFSETQRNKGNFPGRFSGRQFSNSRSEMNVSTLELGDSALYLCASSPPQGYQETQYFGPGTRLLVL.

The CDR3 sequence is CASSRAWGTNEKLFF. The CDR3, as DNA: TGTGCCAGCAGCAGGGCGTGGGGTACTAATGAAAAACTGTTTTTT. The chain couples TRBV28 to TRBJ1-4; TRBD1 is a possible D gene (5 bases). This CDR3 has 15 residues. Between the trimmed V and J ends, which lost 6 bases and 2 bases, there was a span of 13 bases. Germline assignment: CDR1 MDHEN and CDR2 SYDVKM.

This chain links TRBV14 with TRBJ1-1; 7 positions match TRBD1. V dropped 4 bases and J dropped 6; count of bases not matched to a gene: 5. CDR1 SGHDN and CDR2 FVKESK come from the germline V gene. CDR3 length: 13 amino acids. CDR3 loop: CASSRDRVAEAFF. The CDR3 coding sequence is TGTGCCAGCAGCCGAGACAGGGTAGCTGAAGCTTTCTTT.

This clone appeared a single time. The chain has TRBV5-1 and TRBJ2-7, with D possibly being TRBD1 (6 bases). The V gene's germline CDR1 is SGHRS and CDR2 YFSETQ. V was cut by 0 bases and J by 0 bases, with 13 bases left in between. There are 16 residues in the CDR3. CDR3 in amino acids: CASSLASTGSSYEQYF. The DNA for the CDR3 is TGCGCCAGCAGCTTGGCGAGCACAGGGAGCTCCTACGAGCAGTACTTC.

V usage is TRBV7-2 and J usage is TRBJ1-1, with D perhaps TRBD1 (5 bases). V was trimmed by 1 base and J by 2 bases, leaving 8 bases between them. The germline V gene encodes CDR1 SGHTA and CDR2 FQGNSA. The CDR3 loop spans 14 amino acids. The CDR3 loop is CASSLGQPNTEAFF. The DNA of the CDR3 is TGTGCCAGCAGCTTAGGACAGCCTAACACTGAAGCTTTCTTT.

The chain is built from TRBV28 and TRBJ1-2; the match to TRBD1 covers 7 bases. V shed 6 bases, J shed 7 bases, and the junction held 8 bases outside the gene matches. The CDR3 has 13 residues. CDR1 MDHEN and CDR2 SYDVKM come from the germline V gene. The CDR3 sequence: CASRSTGDSGYTF. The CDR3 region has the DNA TGTGCCAGCAGGTCAACAGGGGACTCTGGCTACACCTTC.

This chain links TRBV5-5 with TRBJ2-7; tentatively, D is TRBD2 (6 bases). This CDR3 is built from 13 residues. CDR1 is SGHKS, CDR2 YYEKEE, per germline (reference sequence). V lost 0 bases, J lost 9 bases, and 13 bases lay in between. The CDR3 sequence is CASSLAPEGGQYF. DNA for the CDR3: TGTGCCAGCAGCTTGGCCCCGGAGGGCGGGCAGTACTTC.

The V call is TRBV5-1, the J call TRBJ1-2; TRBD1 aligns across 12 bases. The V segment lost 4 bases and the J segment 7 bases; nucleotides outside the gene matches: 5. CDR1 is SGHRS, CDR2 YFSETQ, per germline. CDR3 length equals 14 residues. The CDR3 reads CASSTGTGGRGYTF. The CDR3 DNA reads TGCGCCAGCAGCACCGGGACAGGGGGCCGTGGCTACACCTTC.

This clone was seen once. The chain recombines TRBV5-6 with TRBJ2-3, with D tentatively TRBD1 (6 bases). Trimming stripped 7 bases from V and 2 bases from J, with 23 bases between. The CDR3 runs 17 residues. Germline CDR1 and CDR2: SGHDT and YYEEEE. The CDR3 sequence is CASQPSGTRHTTDTQYF. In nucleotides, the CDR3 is TGTGCCAGCCAACCTTCTGGGACAAGGCACACCACAGATACGCAGTATTTT. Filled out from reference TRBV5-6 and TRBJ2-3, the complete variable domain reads DAGVTQSPTHLIKTRGQQVTLRCSPKSGHDTVSWYQQALGQGPQFIFQYYEEEERQRGNFPDRFSGHQFPNYSSELNVNALLLGDSALYLCASQPSGTRHTTDTQYFGPGTRLTVL.

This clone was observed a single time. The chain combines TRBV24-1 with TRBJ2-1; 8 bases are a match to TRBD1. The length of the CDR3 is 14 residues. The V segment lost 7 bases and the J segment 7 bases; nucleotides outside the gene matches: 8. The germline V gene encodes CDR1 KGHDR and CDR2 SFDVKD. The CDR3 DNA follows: TGTGCCACCAGCCAATCCGGGACAGGTAATGAGCAGTTCTTC. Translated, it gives CATSQSGTGNEQFF.

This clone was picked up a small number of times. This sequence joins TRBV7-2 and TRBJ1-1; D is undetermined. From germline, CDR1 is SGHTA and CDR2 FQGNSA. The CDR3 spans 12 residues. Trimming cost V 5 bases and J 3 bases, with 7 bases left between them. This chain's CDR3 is CASSVGDTEAFF. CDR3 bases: TGTGCCAGCAGCGTCGGGGACACTGAAGCTTTCTTT.

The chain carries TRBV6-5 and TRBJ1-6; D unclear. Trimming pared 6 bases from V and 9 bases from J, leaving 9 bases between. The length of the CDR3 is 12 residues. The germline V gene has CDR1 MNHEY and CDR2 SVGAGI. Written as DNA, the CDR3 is TGTGCCAGCAGACCCCCGAGTTCACCCCTCCACTTT. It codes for CASRPPSSPLHF.

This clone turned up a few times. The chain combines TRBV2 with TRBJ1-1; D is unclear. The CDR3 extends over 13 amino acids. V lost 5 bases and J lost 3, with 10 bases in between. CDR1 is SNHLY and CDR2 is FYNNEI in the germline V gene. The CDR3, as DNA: TGTGCCAGCAGTCGGGAGACTCACACTGAAGCTTTCTTT. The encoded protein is CASSRETHTEAFF.

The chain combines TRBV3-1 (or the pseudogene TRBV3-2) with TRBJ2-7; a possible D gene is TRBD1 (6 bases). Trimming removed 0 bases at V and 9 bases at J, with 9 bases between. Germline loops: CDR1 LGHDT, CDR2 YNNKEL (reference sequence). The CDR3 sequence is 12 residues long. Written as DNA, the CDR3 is TGTGCCAGCAGCCAAGAACAGGGCACGCAGTACTTC. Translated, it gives CASSQEQGTQYF.

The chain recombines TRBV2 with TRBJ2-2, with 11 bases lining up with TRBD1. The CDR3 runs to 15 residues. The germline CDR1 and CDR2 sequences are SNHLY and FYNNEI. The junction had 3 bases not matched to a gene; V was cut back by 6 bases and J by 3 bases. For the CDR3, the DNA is TGTGCCAGCAGGCGGACAGGGGGCGACACCGGGGAGCTGTTTTTT. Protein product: CASRRTGGDTGELFF.

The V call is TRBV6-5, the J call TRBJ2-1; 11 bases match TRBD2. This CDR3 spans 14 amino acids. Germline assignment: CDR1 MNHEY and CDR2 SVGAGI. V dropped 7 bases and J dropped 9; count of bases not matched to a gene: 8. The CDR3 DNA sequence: TGTGCCAGCACCCTACTAGCGGGAGCTAGTGAGCAGTTCTTC. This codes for CASTLLAGASEQFF.

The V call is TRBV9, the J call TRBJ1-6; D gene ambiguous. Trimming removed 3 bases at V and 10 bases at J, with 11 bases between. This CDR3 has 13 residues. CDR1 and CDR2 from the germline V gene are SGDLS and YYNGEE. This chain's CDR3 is CASSASGESPLHF. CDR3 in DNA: TGTGCCAGCAGCGCCTCCGGGGAATCACCCCTCCACTTT.

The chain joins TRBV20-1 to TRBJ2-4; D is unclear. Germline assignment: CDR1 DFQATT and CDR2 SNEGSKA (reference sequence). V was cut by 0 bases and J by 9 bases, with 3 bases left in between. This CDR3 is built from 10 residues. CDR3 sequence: CSARDRIQYF. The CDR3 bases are TGCAGTGCTAGAGATCGCATTCAGTACTTC.

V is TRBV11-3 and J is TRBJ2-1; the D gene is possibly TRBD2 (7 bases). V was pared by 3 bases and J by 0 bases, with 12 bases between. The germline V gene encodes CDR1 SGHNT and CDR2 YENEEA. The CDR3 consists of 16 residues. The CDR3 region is CASSFSGTSSYNEQFF. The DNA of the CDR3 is TGTGCCAGCAGCTTCAGCGGGACAAGCTCCTACAATGAGCAGTTCTTC.

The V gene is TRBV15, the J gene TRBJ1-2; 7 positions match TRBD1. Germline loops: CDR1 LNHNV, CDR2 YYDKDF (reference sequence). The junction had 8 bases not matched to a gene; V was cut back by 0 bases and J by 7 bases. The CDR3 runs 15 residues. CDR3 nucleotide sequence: TGTGCCACCAGCAGAGATTTTGAGGGGGCGCGTGGCTACACCTTC. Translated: CATSRDFEGARGYTF.

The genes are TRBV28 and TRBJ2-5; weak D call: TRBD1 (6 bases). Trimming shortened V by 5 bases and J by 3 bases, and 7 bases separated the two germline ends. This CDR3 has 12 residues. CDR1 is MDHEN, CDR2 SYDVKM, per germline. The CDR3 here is CASSRQEETQYF. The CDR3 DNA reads TGTGCCAGCAGTCGACAGGAAGAGACCCAGTACTTC.

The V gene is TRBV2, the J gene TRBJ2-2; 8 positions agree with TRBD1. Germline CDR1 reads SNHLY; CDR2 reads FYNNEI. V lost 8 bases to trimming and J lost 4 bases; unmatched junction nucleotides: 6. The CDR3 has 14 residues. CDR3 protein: CASRQGSITGELFF. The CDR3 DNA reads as TGTGCCAGCCGACAGGGGTCGATCACCGGGGAGCTGTTTTTT.

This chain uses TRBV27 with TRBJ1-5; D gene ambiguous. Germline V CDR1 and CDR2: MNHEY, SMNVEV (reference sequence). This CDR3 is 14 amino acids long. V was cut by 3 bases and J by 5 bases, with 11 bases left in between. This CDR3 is CASSFGGNDQPQHF. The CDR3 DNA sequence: TGTGCCAGCAGTTTTGGAGGCAATGATCAGCCCCAGCATTTT.

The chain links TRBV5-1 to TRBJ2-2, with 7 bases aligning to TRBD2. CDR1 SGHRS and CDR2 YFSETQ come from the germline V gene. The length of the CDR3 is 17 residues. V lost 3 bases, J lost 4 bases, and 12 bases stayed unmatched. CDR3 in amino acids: CASSWGRAGVITGELFF. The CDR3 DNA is TGCGCCAGCAGCTGGGGTCGGGCGGGAGTTATCACCGGGGAGCTGTTTTTT.